This is a list of T cell receptor beta chains from one sample in a study of cytomegalovirus exposure and HLA in healthy donors. Assay used: immunoSEQ multiplex PCR; TCRdb lists only in-frame clones, some missing. The table shows tens of thousands of clones, with around 80% occurring only once. Source material: PBMCs. The receptors were gathered from a male donor in good health and CMV-seropositive. CDR3s include the opening cysteine and the closing phenylalanine or tryptophan. D genes are given only for firm matches. Clone size is given for some rows only: seen once, a few or many times, or a class if the clone is expanded.

size	D	V	J	DNA	CDR3
.	.	TRBV9	TRBJ2-1	TGTGCCAGCAGCCCGAAACTCATCTCCTACAATGAGCAGTTCTTC	CASSPKLISYNEQFF
.	TRBD1	TRBV13	TRBJ1-6	TGTGCCAGCAGCTCCTCAGACAGGGGGCGCCGTTCACCCCTCCACTTT	CASSSSDRGRRSPLHF
few	TRBD2	TRBV2	TRBJ2-3	TGTGCCAGCAGTGAAGCGCTAGCGGGAGCTACGCAGTATTTT	CASSEALAGATQYF
.	TRBD2	TRBV18	TRBJ2-7	TGTGCCAGCTCACCACGTACTAGCGGTGCCTACGAGCAGTACTTC	CASSPRTSGAYEQYF
.	TRBD1	TRBV28	TRBJ1-4	TGTGCCAGCAGTTTATTGGACAGGACATCTAATGAAAAACTGTTTTTT	CASSLLDRTSNEKLFF
few	TRBD1	TRBV6-1	TRBJ1-5	TGTGCCAGCAGTGTAGGGGACAGACAGCCCCAGCATTTT	CASSVGDRQPQHF
.	.	TRBV7-2	TRBJ2-3	TGTGCCAGCAGCCCAGGTCAGGGCTCGATGAATACGCAGTATTTT	CASSPGQGSMNTQYF
.	.	TRBV1	TRBJ1-3	TGCACCAGCGTCGGTGTGACAGCACACTCTGGAAACACCATATATTTT	CTSVGVTAHSGNTIYF
.	TRBD1	TRBV5-4	TRBJ2-5	TGTGCCAGCAGCTACGGACAGGGGCGAGAGGGGGAGACCCAGTACTTC	CASSYGQGREGETQYF
.	TRBD1	TRBV5-4	TRBJ2-5	TGTGCCAGCAGCCGACAGGGTCGGGAGACCCAGTACTTC	CASSRQGRETQYF
.	TRBD2	TRBV5-1	TRBJ2-7	TGCGCCAGCAGCTTTGGAGCGGGAGCCTACGAGCAGTACTTC	CASSFGAGAYEQYF
once	TRBD2	TRBV9	TRBJ2-7	TGTGCCAGCAGCGACCAACTACCGGGACTAGCGGGAATCTACGAGCAGTACTTC	CASSDQLPGLAGIYEQYF
.	TRBD1	TRBV27	TRBJ2-1	TGTGCCAGCACCTCAAAACAGGGGAATGAGCAGTTCTTC	CASTSKQGNEQFF
.	TRBD1	TRBV7-8	TRBJ1-2	TGTGCCAGCAGCTTAGGCTCTTTGGGACAGGGGGGCCGAGGCTACACCTTC	CASSLGSLGQGGRGYTF
few	.	TRBV4-1	TRBJ1-1	TGCGCCAGCGGAGGACAGACCTACACTGAAGCTTTCTTT	CASGGQTYTEAFF
few	.	TRBV19	TRBJ1-1	TGTGCCAGTAGTATAGCAACAGGGAGGAACACTGAAGCTTTCTTT	CASSIATGRNTEAFF
.	TRBD1	TRBV5-5	TRBJ1-5	TGTGCCAGCAGCTTTAGGACAGGGGACCAGCCCCAGCATTTT	CASSFRTGDQPQHF
.	.	TRBV14	TRBJ2-6	TGTGCCAGCAGCCCCCGAATGGCGGCAGCTGGGGCCAACGTCCTGACTTTC	CASSPRMAAAGANVLTF
.	.	TRBV19	TRBJ1-2	TGTGCCGTGCGAGATCGGAACTATGGCTACACCTTC	CAVRDRNYGYTF
.	TRBD2	TRBV11-2	TRBJ2-7	TGTGCCAGCAGCTTGGGACTAGCGGGCTACGAGCAGTACTTC	CASSLGLAGYEQYF
.	.	TRBV9	TRBJ2-1	TGTGCCAGCAGCCCCGGGACAGGGGCCGTAGCGGGGGTCAATGAGCAGTTCTTC	CASSPGTGAVAGVNEQFF
.	.	TRBV28	TRBJ2-7	TGTGCCAGCAGTTCCTACGCCCTTCGTTCGGGAAACCTCTACGAGCAGTACTTC	CASSSYALRSGNLYEQYF
.	.	TRBV7-8	TRBJ1-5	TGTGCCAGCAGCGTACGGGACAACCATCAGCCCCAGCATTTT	CASSVRDNHQPQHF
.	.	TRBV5-1	TRBJ2-3	TGCGCCAGCAGCTTAGCCCTAGGCACAGATACGCAGTATTTT	CASSLALGTDTQYF
.	.	TRBV5-1	TRBJ1-2	TGCGCCAGCAGCTTGGACAAGAAGGGCTACACCTTC	CASSLDKKGYTF
.	TRBD2	TRBV11-2	TRBJ2-1	TGTGCCAGCAGCTTAGGACTAGCGGAGAACAATGAGCAGTTCTTC	CASSLGLAENNEQFF
once	TRBD1	TRBV14	TRBJ1-2	TGTGCCAGCAGCCCCAAAAGGGGGCGCGGTGGAGGCTACACCTTC	CASSPKRGRGGGYTF
.	.	TRBV4-1	TRBJ2-1	TGCGCCAGCAGCTCGCCGGGGGTCCGCTCCTACAATGAGCAGTTCTTC	CASSSPGVRSYNEQFF
.	.	TRBV28	TRBJ1-6	TGTGCCAGCAGTTTGGGGGGTTCCCTGGATTCACCCCTCCACTTT	CASSLGGSLDSPLHF
.	.	TRBV5-1	TRBJ2-3	TGCGCCAGCAGCTTGGACTACGGTAGCACAGATACGCAGTATTTT	CASSLDYGSTDTQYF
.	.	TRBV28	TRBJ2-7	TGTGCCAGCAGAGACCGACAGGGAGGTTTTAACGAGCAGTACTTC	CASRDRQGGFNEQYF
.	TRBD1	TRBV27	TRBJ1-1	TGTGCCAGCAGACCGGGACAGCAGAACACTGAAGCTTTCTTT	CASRPGQQNTEAFF
.	.	TRBV7-9	TRBJ2-1	TGTGCCAGCAGCTTAGGAGCAGGGTTAAATGAGCAGTTCTTC	CASSLGAGLNEQFF
.	.	TRBV28	TRBJ1-2	TGTGCCAGCAGTCAATTGCGTACAGCGGTCGGTGGCTACACCTTC	CASSQLRTAVGGYTF
.	TRBD2	TRBV7-2	TRBJ2-1	TGTGCCAGCAGCTTTAGCGGGCCCTCCTACAATGAGCAGTTCTTC	CASSFSGPSYNEQFF
few	.	TRBV4-1	TRBJ2-1	TGCGCCAGCAGCCAGGGACTGAACAATGAGCAGTTCTTC	CASSQGLNNEQFF
.	.	TRBV5-1	TRBJ1-1	TGCGCCAGCGGTGAGGAGGGGAAGAACACTGAAGCTTTCTTT	CASGEEGKNTEAFF
.	TRBD1	TRBV11-2	TRBJ2-2	TGTGCCAGCAGTCCATCGGCAGGGGGCCTCCACACCGGGGAGCTGTTTTTT	CASSPSAGGLHTGELFF
.	TRBD1	TRBV4-1	TRBJ2-1	TGCGCCAGCAGCCCCAGGACAGGGGTGGTCTACAATGAGCAGTTCTTC	CASSPRTGVVYNEQFF
.	TRBD2	TRBV15	TRBJ2-7	TGTGCCACCAGCAGAGTCGCGGGAGGGGAAGAGCAGTACTTC	CATSRVAGGEEQYF
.	TRBD2	TRBV11-2	TRBJ2-5	TGTGCCAGCAGCTTACGAATACTAGCGGGAGGAGAAGAGACCCAGTACTTC	CASSLRILAGGEETQYF
.	TRBD1	TRBV27	TRBJ1-2	TGTGCCAGCAGTTTATCGACGACAGGGAACTATGGCTACACCTTC	CASSLSTTGNYGYTF
once	TRBD1	TRBV28	TRBJ1-5	TGTGCCAGCAGGCCAGGGGGCGTAACTCAGCCCCAGCATTTT	CASRPGGVTQPQHF
.	.	TRBV7-9	TRBJ2-1	TGTGCCAGCAGCTTAGCGCTAGTCGCTATCGATGAGCAGTTCTTC	CASSLALVAIDEQFF
.	.	TRBV27	TRBJ1-2	TGTGCCAGCAGTTCCAATGACAGGCCCTATGGCTACACCTTC	CASSSNDRPYGYTF
few	TRBD1	TRBV13	TRBJ1-1	TGTGCCAGCAGCTTGACAGGGGAAGCTTTCTTT	CASSLTGEAFF
.	TRBD1	TRBV5-6	TRBJ1-2	TGTGCCAGCGGAGGACAGGGGGTCCTCTCCTATGGCTACACCTTC	CASGGQGVLSYGYTF
few	.	TRBV5-1	TRBJ1-2	TGCGCCAGCAGTAGGGAGGGTGTGGACGGCTACACCTTC	CASSREGVDGYTF
.	.	TRBV5-6	TRBJ2-1	TGTGCCAGCAGCCGATTCAGGGGTTCCTACAATGAGCAGTTCTTC	CASSRFRGSYNEQFF
.	TRBD1	TRBV6-1	TRBJ2-6	TGTGCCAGCCGGACAGGGGGGTCTGGGGCCAACGTCCTGACTTTC	CASRTGGSGANVLTF
.	.	TRBV11-2	TRBJ1-2	TGTGCCAGCAGCTCGATCAGGGGCCAGGGACCCACTCGTGGCTACACCTTC	CASSSIRGQGPTRGYTF
few	.	TRBV2	TRBJ1-6	TGTGCCAGCAGTGGGGGGCAGACTGAAAATTCACCCCTCCACTTT	CASSGGQTENSPLHF
.	TRBD1	TRBV7-2	TRBJ1-5	TGTGCCAGCAGCTTAATGACAGGGAAAGATCAGCCCCAGCATTTT	CASSLMTGKDQPQHF